This T cell receptor (beta chain) was retrieved from a study of cytotoxic CD8 clonotypes in ibrutinib-treated CLL. Profiled with immunoSEQ multiplex PCR; TCRdb holds only in-frame clones, not every one. Among about 130,000 clones listed, approximately 80% were seen once. V gave up 6 bases and J gave up 3 bases; unmatched junction bases: 7. CDR3 length: 15 amino acids. The germline gives CDR1 SNHLY, CDR2 FYNNEI. V is TRBV2 and J is TRBJ1-5; 8 bases line up with TRBD1. The sequence was obtained from a human donor with chronic lymphocytic leukemia. The sample here was PBMCs, taken after 24 months of ibrutinib treatment. This chain's CDR3 is CASRDDRGSNQPQHF. The DNA of the CDR3 is TGTGCCAGCAGAGACGACAGGGGTTCCAATCAGCCCCAGCATTTT.